Listed below are T cell receptor beta chains from one sample, sequenced in a study of Ad26.COV2.S vaccination and SARS-CoV-2 variants. Some clones are missing from TCRdb's copy, which holds only in-frame ones; the method was immunoSEQ multiplex PCR. Of 300,000 to 400,000 clones detected, around 89% appear once; the ten largest clones hold around 4.5%. Sample: peripheral blood, taken in a trial of Ad26.COV2.S vaccine versus placebo. The receptors shown here come from a person between 18 and 65 years old who received the Ad26.COV2.S COVID-19 vaccine or a placebo. CDR3s include the opening cysteine and the closing phenylalanine or tryptophan.

J,V,CDR3
TRBJ2-1,TRBV5-5,CASSSRGGGPNNEQFF
TRBJ1-1,TRBV18,CASSPSNTEAFF
TRBJ2-5,TRBV19,CASSNWDRTETQYF
TRBJ2-7,TRBV28,CASSRTGTAYEQYF
TRBJ2-2,TRBV10-1,CASSEPSEVYTGELFF
TRBJ1-4,TRBV28,CASSLRVPNEKLFF
TRBJ2-5,TRBV7-9,CASSPGQGAHRGTQYF
TRBJ2-7,TRBV5-1,CASSRDRGNYEQYF
TRBJ2-3,TRBV7-9,CASSRGLAGQGDTQYF
TRBJ2-7,TRBV29-1,CSVPGGPGGSEQYF
TRBJ2-5,TRBV3-1/TRBV3-2,CASAGTKETQYF
TRBJ2-5,TRBV7-9,CASSYVTGEETQYF
TRBJ1-1,TRBV7-2,CASSYRQANTEAFF
TRBJ2-1,TRBV7-9,CASSLRGGTEQFF
TRBJ1-6,TRBV5-3,CARRIRDRDSPLHF
TRBJ1-6,TRBV7-2,CASSSRQGAPLHF
TRBJ1-1,TRBV27,CASSLWPHVSAFF
TRBJ2-5,TRBV7-9,CASSLSGRRRGETQYF
TRBJ1-2,TRBV19,CASSIELRVGAFNYGYTF
TRBJ2-1,TRBV10-3,CAISESLQGQFF
TRBJ2-1,TRBV5-1,CASSPGPDSYNEQFF
TRBJ1-3,TRBV29-1,CSVEKGGNTIYF
TRBJ1-6,TRBV30,CAWSFSGAGNSPLHF
TRBJ2-7,TRBV9,CASSIRPGSSYEQYF
TRBJ1-1,TRBV5-6,CASSLMVGVIMNTEAFF
TRBJ2-7,TRBV28,CASSLTEDGVGHEQYF
TRBJ2-3,TRBV7-6,CASSLAIQDTQYF
TRBJ1-2,TRBV19,CASSIGQQGDGYTF
TRBJ1-1,TRBV6-2/TRBV6-3,CASSYVGGGTEAFF
TRBJ2-1,TRBV9,CASSVSGLAGYNEQFF
TRBJ2-2,TRBV28,CASSWPITGELFF
TRBJ2-2,TRBV29-1,CSVLGRYTGELFF
TRBJ1-1,TRBV4-1,CASSQEETAPEAFF
TRBJ1-2,TRBV7-2,CASSFPESGYTF
TRBJ1-4,TRBV6-2/TRBV6-3,CASSTTSTVNEKLFF
TRBJ2-2,TRBV9,CASSVGRVRTGELFF
TRBJ2-1,TRBV7-8,CASSLVGGADNEQFF
TRBJ2-3,TRBV6-4,CASSALPTSGSVNTQYF
TRBJ2-7,TRBV5-8,CASSVRDGYEQYF
TRBJ2-1,TRBV18,CASSPELAGASYNEQFF
TRBJ1-2,TRBV6-5,CASSPSGYGYTF
TRBJ1-6,TRBV4-1,CASSQGSRGGSPLHF
TRBJ2-2,TRBV11-2,CASSSRQGGGEELFF
TRBJ2-6,TRBV13,CASSVRSVEGILAGPYSGANVLTF
TRBJ2-7,TRBV7-2,CASSLVAMQYF
TRBJ2-2,TRBV11-2,CASKGMTGRTGELFF
TRBJ2-1,TRBV19,CASSIWGARYNEQFF
TRBJ2-2,TRBV28,CASSFPRQGPNTGELFF
TRBJ2-1,TRBV28,CASLGLAGARGHEDYNEQFF
TRBJ1-1,TRBV6-5,CASRPSSPVRAFF